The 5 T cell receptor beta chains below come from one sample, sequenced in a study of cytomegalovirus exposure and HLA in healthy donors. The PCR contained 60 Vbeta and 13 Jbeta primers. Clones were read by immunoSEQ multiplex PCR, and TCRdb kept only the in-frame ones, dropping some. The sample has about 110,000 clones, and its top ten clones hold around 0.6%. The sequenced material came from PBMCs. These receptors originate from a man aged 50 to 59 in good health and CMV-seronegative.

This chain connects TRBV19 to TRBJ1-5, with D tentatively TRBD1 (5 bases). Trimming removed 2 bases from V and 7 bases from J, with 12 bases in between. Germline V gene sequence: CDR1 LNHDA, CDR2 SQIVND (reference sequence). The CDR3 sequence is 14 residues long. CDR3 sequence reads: CASSITGATQPQHF. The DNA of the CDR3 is TGTGCCAGTAGTATAACAGGTGCTACCCAGCCCCAGCATTTT.

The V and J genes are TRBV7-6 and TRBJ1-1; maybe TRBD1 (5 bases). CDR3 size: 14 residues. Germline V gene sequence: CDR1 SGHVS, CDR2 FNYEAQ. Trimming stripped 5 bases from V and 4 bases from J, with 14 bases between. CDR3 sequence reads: CASSVSGRSTEAFF. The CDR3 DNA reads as TGTGCCAGCAGCGTCTCAGGGAGGAGCACTGAAGCTTTCTTT.

The CDR3 DNA sequence: TGCGCCAGCAGCTTGGAGTTCGGGGGAGATCAAGAGACCCAGTACTTC. This encodes CASSLEFGGDQETQYF. The gene calls are TRBV5-1 and TRBJ2-5, with D perhaps TRBD2 (6 bases). Trimming removed 0 bases from V and 2 bases from J, with 14 bases in between. CDR1 is SGHRS, CDR2 YFSETQ, per germline. The CDR3 runs 16 residues.

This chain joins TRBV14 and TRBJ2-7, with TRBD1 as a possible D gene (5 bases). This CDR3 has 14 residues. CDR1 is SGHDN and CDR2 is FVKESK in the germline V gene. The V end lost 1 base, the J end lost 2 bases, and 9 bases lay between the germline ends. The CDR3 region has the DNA TGTGCCAGCAGCCAAGCCTGGGGCGCCTACGAGCAGTACTTC. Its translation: CASSQAWGAYEQYF.

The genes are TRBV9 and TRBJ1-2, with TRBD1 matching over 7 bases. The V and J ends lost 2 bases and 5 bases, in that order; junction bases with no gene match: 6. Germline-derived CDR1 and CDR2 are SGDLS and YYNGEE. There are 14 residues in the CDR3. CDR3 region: CASSVGGTAYGYTF. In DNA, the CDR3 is TGTGCCAGCAGCGTTGGAGGGACAGCGTATGGCTACACCTTC.